This TCR beta chain derives from a study of T cell responses to AZD1222 COVID-19 vaccine. Broader study findings: Nearly half of spike-specific TCRs reportedly target unmutated variant regions. Scientists sampled the repertoires only once the peak T cell response had passed. It was only a handful of AZD1222 recipients who were seropositive at baseline. The sample set comprised mostly white British donors with more females, and clonal diversity was possibly underestimated.

Notes on this clone: The antigen is undetermined.

Assay: immunoSEQ multiplex PCR; the TCRdb copy retains only in-frame clones and omits some. The sample records around 270,000 clones, 94% being singletons. Sequencing used peripheral blood, obtained 28 days after the second AZD1222 dose. This clonotype originated in an adult who received the AZD1222 COVID-19 vaccine.

CDR3 sequence: CASGLAGNYEQYF. The CDR3, as DNA: TGTGCCAGCGGACTAGCGGGAAACTACGAGCAGTACTTC. This chain links TRBV10-3 with TRBJ2-7; 12 bases agree with TRBD2. The germline V gene has CDR1 ENHRY and CDR2 SYGVKD. CDR3 length equals 13 residues. Trimming took 10 bases from V and 3 from J; bases not matched to a gene: 4.